The 28 T cell receptor beta chains in this list originate from one sample, sequenced in a study of blood T cell repertoires in COVID-19. Using immunoSEQ multiplex PCR, the repertoire was profiled, and TCRdb retains in-frame clones only, with some absent. The data hold approximately 60,000 clones, with 60% to 85% observed a single time. Material for sequencing was peripheral blood. These receptors were collected from a man aged 55 to 70 with acute or convalescent COVID-19.

The chain recombines TRBV6-5 with TRBJ1-6; maybe TRBD1 (6 bases). Germline V gives CDR1 MNHEY, CDR2 SVGAGI. The CDR3 consists of 16 residues. Trimming removed 1 base from V and 4 bases from J, with 11 bases in between. CDR3 coding DNA: TGTGCCAGCAGTTACTTGGCAGGGGAATATAATTCACCCCTCCACTTT. Translation gives CASSYLAGEYNSPLHF.

This rearrangement joins TRBV5-6 to TRBJ1-1, with D perhaps matching TRBD1 (5 bases). Trimming shortened V by 4 bases and J by 4 bases, and 17 bases separated the two germline ends. This CDR3 is built from 15 residues. CDR1 SGHDT and CDR2 YYEEEE come from the germline V gene. The CDR3 DNA is TGTGCCAGCAGCATTTTAGGATGGGGGGTCACTGAAGCTTTCTTT. Amino acids: CASSILGWGVTEAFF.

The J gene is TRBJ1-2, the V gene TRBV5-1, with 7 bases aligning to TRBD1. V lost 5 bases to trimming and J lost 1 base; unmatched junction nucleotides: 8. The germline V gene encodes CDR1 SGHRS and CDR2 YFSETQ. This CDR3 has 15 amino acids. CDR3 sequence reads: CASSPGTAINYGYTF. The CDR3 DNA is TGCGCCAGCAGTCCCGGGACAGCCATTAACTATGGCTACACCTTC.

The rearrangement uses TRBV6-2 or TRBV6-3 and TRBJ2-1; 8 positions agree with TRBD1. Germline CDR1 and CDR2: MNHEY and SVGEGT. The CDR3 totals 16 residues. With V trimmed by 4 bases and J by 0 bases, 5 bases remained unmatched. CDR3 region: CASSSRDRSSYNEQFF. The CDR3 DNA sequence: TGTGCCAGCAGTTCCCGGGACAGGAGCTCCTACAATGAGCAGTTCTTC.

This clone was picked up one time. V gene TRBV2 combines with J gene TRBJ1-1, with a tentative D call TRBD1 (6 bases). Germline values: CDR1 SNHLY, CDR2 FYNNEI. This CDR3 has 14 residues. V was clipped by 4 bases and J by 1 base, with 10 bases between them. The chain's CDR3 is CASSVQGQNTEAFF. The CDR3 DNA sequence: TGTGCCAGCAGTGTACAGGGTCAGAACACTGAAGCTTTCTTT.

The genes are TRBV27 and TRBJ2-1, with 10 positions matching TRBD1. The CDR3 has 12 residues. Germline V gives CDR1 MNHEY, CDR2 SMNVEV (reference sequence). This CDR3 is CTSGDRGNEQFF. Written as DNA, the CDR3 is TGTACCTCTGGGGACAGGGGCAATGAGCAGTTCTTC.

The rearrangement joins TRBV2 to TRBJ2-7; D might be TRBD1 (6 bases). The V gene lost 5 bases and the J gene lost 5 bases, with 10 bases spanning the gap. From germline, CDR1 is SNHLY and CDR2 FYNNEI. The CDR3 is made up of 12 amino acids. The CDR3 nucleotides read TGTGCCAGCAGTTATACAGGGAACGAGCAGTACTTC. Its translation: CASSYTGNEQYF.

V gene TRBV2 combines with J gene TRBJ2-5; 8 bases agree with TRBD2. Germline V gene lookup returns CDR1 SNHLY and CDR2 FYNNEI. The ends lost 3 bases at V and 6 bases at J; junction bases unmatched: 3. The CDR3 length is 13 residues. CDR3 sequence: CASSDGGGKTQYF. CDR3 nucleotides: TGTGCCAGCAGTGACGGGGGGGGAAAGACCCAGTACTTC.

The J gene is TRBJ1-6, the V gene TRBV30; D ambiguous. With 3 bases removed from V and 8 bases from J, the gap between germline ends came to 8 bases. The CDR3 consists of 12 residues. The germline V gene has CDR1 GTSNPN and CDR2 SVGIG (reference sequence). CDR3 residues: CAWRGGYSPLHF. CDR3 DNA: TGTGCCTGGAGGGGAGGATATTCACCCCTCCACTTT.

The chain uses TRBV11-2 and TRBJ1-1; 7 bases are shared with TRBD1. Germline CDR1 reads SGHAT; CDR2 reads FQNNGV. This CDR3 has 14 residues. Trimming took 2 bases from V and 1 from J; bases not matched to a gene: 1. The CDR3 coding sequence is TGTGCCAGCAGCTTACAGGGGGGGAACACTGAAGCTTTCTTT. This translates into CASSLQGGNTEAFF.

This clone was recorded only once. The chain is built from TRBV2 and TRBJ1-5, with D possibly matching TRBD1 (5 bases). The length of the CDR3 is 14 residues. Germline V lookup: CDR1 SNHLY, CDR2 FYNNEI. V was trimmed by 6 bases and J by 5 bases, leaving 14 bases between them. CDR3: CASSPGWGDQPQHF. The CDR3 DNA sequence: TGTGCCAGCAGCCCCGGGTGGGGGGATCAGCCCCAGCATTTT.

The chain links TRBV7-2 to TRBJ1-6; D not resolved. The germline gives CDR1 SGHTA, CDR2 FQGNSA. The CDR3 has 13 residues. Deletions cut 3 bases from V and 13 bases from J, with 13 bases between. The CDR3 DNA reads as TGTGCCAGCAGCTTTTTATATCAGGATCCCCTCCACTTT. It is translated as CASSFLYQDPLHF.

The chain combines TRBV11-3 with TRBJ1-1, with a possible D match to TRBD1 (6 bases). Per the germline V gene, CDR1 is SGHNT and CDR2 is YENEEA. Trimming pared 6 bases from V and 1 base from J, leaving 12 bases between. The CDR3 is 14 amino acids. CDR3: CASSRGHSNTEAFF. CDR3 nucleotide sequence: TGTGCCAGCAGTAGGGGACATTCGAACACTGAAGCTTTCTTT.

A note on this clone: A junction end diverges from the germline sequence, so it may reflect a read error. This chain connects TRBV7-7 to TRBJ2-1; 8 bases are a match to TRBD2. The CDR3 is 15 residues long. Germline loops: CDR1 SSHAT, CDR2 FNYEAQ (reference sequence). The CDR3 loop reads CASSFGGPGGAEQFF. The CDR3 DNA is TGTGCTAGCAGCTTTGGGGGCCCCGGGGGGGCTGAGCAGTTCTTC.

The J gene is TRBJ2-2, the V gene TRBV5-1; D might be TRBD1 (6 bases). Looked up from germline, CDR1 is SGHRS and CDR2 is YFSETQ. CDR3 length: 15 amino acids. The V and J ends lost 3 bases and 6 bases respectively, with 15 bases between them. CDR3 loop: CASSSVQGVAGELFF. The CDR3 coding sequence is TGCGCCAGCAGCTCGGTACAGGGAGTAGCCGGGGAGCTGTTTTTT.

This clone was seen a few times. J is TRBJ2-1 and V is TRBV6-5; 9 bases align to TRBD2. CDR3 length: 14 amino acids. V was clipped by 6 bases and J by 9 bases; unmatched bases: 9. Germline V lookup: CDR1 MNHEY, CDR2 SVGAGI. The CDR3 here is CASRVVSGGPEQFF. The CDR3 DNA reads TGTGCCAGCAGGGTAGTTAGCGGGGGCCCTGAGCAGTTCTTC.

V gene TRBV4-1 combines with J gene TRBJ2-7; 11 bases match TRBD1. The CDR3 has 15 amino acids. Losses at the gene ends were 2 bases for V and 3 bases for J; bases not matched to a gene: 3. Germline-derived CDR1 and CDR2 are MGHRA and YSYEKL. The DNA for the CDR3 is TGCGCCAGCAGCCAATGGACAGGGGGCCTCTACGAGCAGTACTTC. This sequence encodes CASSQWTGGLYEQYF.

CDR3 sequence (DNA): TGTGCCAGCAGCCAAAGCGGGTTGAATCAGCCCCAGCATTTT. Protein product: CASSQSGLNQPQHF. The rearrangement uses TRBV7-2 and TRBJ1-5; D is unresolved. CDR3 length: 14 residues. The V gene's germline CDR1 is SGHTA and CDR2 FQGNSA. The V end was cut by 5 bases, the J end by 4 bases, with 12 bases between.

The V call is TRBV9, the J call TRBJ2-3, with TRBD2 matching over 11 bases. The trim removed 5 bases at V and 3 bases at J, leaving 8 bases unmatched. CDR1 is SGDLS and CDR2 is YYNGEE in the germline V gene. The CDR3 is made up of 16 amino acids. The CDR3 region has the DNA TGTGCCAGCAGTCCAATTAGCGGGGGGGCGACAGATACGCAGTATTTT. Protein sequence: CASSPISGGATDTQYF.

This clone appeared a few times. The chain employs TRBV4-1 and TRBJ1-2; 7 bases are a match to TRBD1. In germline, CDR1 is MGHRA, CDR2 YSYEKL. V lost 0 bases and J lost 2; bases outside the gene matches: 6. This CDR3 is built from 16 residues. CDR3 sequence reads: CASSQDGDRGNYGYTF. In nucleotides, the CDR3 is TGCGCCAGCAGCCAAGATGGGGACAGAGGAAACTATGGCTACACCTTC.

The chain has TRBV10-3 and TRBJ1-1; D gene ambiguous. Germline V gives CDR1 ENHRY, CDR2 SYGVKD. Trimming left V 2 bases short and J 1 base short, with 5 bases between. This CDR3 has 13 residues. CDR3 loop: CAISEGRNTEAFF. Here the CDR3 DNA reads TGTGCCATCAGTGAGGGCAGGAACACTGAAGCTTTCTTT.

This clone was detected once. The rearrangement links TRBV7-9 to TRBJ1-1, with D maybe TRBD1 (5 bases). The germline CDR1 and CDR2 sequences are SEHNR and FQNEAQ (reference sequence). The CDR3 sequence is 14 residues long. Trimming removed 8 bases from V and 0 bases from J, with 13 bases in between. CDR3: CASDLGHLNTEAFF. Written as DNA, the CDR3 is TGTGCCAGCGATCTTGGACACCTGAACACTGAAGCTTTCTTT.

DNA of the CDR3: TGTGCCAGTAGTACCTATGGGGGGGAGGGCTACACCTTC. Translated, it gives CASSTYGGEGYTF. The chain joins TRBV19 to TRBJ1-2; TRBD1 is a possible D gene (5 bases). V shed 4 bases and J shed 8 bases, with 14 bases lying between them. Per germline, CDR1 LNHDA and CDR2 SQIVND (reference sequence). This CDR3 has 13 residues.

The genes are TRBV5-8 and TRBJ1-4; 10 positions match TRBD1. This CDR3 region has 15 residues. The germline CDR1 and CDR2 sequences are SGHTS and YDEGEE. V lost 4 bases and J lost 7; bases outside the gene matches: 7. The CDR3 protein is CASSPGQGKVEKLFF. The CDR3 DNA reads as TGTGCCAGCAGCCCGGGACAGGGGAAGGTTGAAAAACTGTTTTTT.

J is TRBJ1-2 and V is TRBV24-1; TRBD1 might be the D (6 bases). Germline assignment: CDR1 KGHDR and CDR2 SFDVKD. Trimming removed 1 base at V and 7 bases at J, with 12 bases between. There are 14 residues in the CDR3. The CDR3 loop is CATSDFGGGGGYTF. For the CDR3, the DNA is TGTGCCACCAGTGATTTTGGGGGGGGCGGTGGCTACACCTTC.

This chain uses TRBV2 with TRBJ1-5; a weak D match, TRBD1 (6 bases). Trimming took off 3 bases at V and 2 bases at J, with 14 bases between the two ends. The CDR3 covers 16 residues. Germline CDR1 and CDR2: SNHLY and FYNNEI. The CDR3 spells CASSDGAGVGNQPQHF. The CDR3 nucleotides read TGTGCCAGCAGTGATGGGGCAGGGGTGGGCAATCAGCCCCAGCATTTT.

The chain recombines TRBV28 with TRBJ1-1, with 8 bases identical to TRBD1. The CDR3 runs to 15 residues. Germline V lookup: CDR1 MDHEN, CDR2 SYDVKM. V shed 3 bases and J 0 bases; nucleotides not matched to a gene: 3. CDR3 DNA sequence: TGTGCCAGCAGTTTGGGGGGACAGGTGAACACTGAAGCTTTCTTT. Protein product: CASSLGGQVNTEAFF.

The chain has TRBV24-1 and TRBJ2-2, with TRBD1 matching over 9 bases. V was clipped by 2 bases and J by 6 bases; unmatched bases: 3. The germline gives CDR1 KGHDR, CDR2 SFDVKD. The CDR3 is made up of 15 amino acids. The CDR3 spells CATSDWDRASGELFF. DNA of the CDR3: TGTGCCACCAGTGATTGGGACAGGGCGTCCGGGGAGCTGTTTTTT.